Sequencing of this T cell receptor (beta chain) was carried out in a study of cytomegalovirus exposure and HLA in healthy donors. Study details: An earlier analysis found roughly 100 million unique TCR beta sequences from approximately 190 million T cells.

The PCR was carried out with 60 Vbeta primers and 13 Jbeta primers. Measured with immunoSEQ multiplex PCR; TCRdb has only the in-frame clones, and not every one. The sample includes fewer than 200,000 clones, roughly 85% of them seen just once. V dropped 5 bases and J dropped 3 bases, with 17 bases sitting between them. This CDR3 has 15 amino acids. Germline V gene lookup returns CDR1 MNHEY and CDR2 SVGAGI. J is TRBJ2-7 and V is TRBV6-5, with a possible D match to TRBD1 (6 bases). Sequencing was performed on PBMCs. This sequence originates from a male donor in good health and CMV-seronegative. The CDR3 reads CASSKIGGQSYEQYF. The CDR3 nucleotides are TGTGCCAGCAGTAAGATCGGCGGACAGAGCTACGAGCAGTACTTC.